Following are 24 T cell receptor beta chains from one sample sequenced in a study of vaccination and CD4 T cells after COVID-19. Time point denoted: late sampling 161 to 241 days after vaccination in three convalescent patients. As to treatment: 10-day PBMC culture with coronavirus spike peptide pools or control peptides (ViraFEST assay). For these receptors, no antigen is known. Cultured CD4+ T-cell DNA underwent Oncomine TCR Beta short-read sequencing. TCRdb itself ran the PCR reads through MiXCR, one entry per CDR3 protein. The profile shows fewer than 20,000 distinct CDR3 sequences, over 35% of them singletons. Specimen: CD4+ T cells from blood, cultured in vitro, collected about 7 months after SARS-CoV-2 vaccination. These receptor sequences come from a human donor who had recovered from COVID-19.

The chain combines TRBV20-1 with TRBJ2-1; 9 bases fit TRBD2. Unmatched junction bases numbered 8, after V lost 5 bases and J lost 6 bases. The germline gives CDR1 DFQATT, CDR2 SNEGSKA (reference sequence). The CDR3 consists of 14 residues. The DNA for the CDR3 is TGCAGTGCTGCCTCTAGCGGGGCCCCCAATGAGCAGTTCTTC. Protein product: CSAASSGAPNEQFF.

V and J are TRBV7-3 and TRBJ2-5, with a possible D match to TRBD2 (5 bases). Germline lookup yields CDR1 SGHTA and CDR2 FQGTGA. The ends were cut back, 2 bases at V and 3 bases at J, with 13 bases in the middle. CDR3 length: 15 amino acids. The CDR3 protein is CASSLEVEAKETQYF. The CDR3 region has the DNA TGTGCCAGCAGCTTAGAGGTGGAGGCTAAAGAGACCCAGTACTTC.

This rearrangement joins TRBV2 to TRBJ1-6, with D possibly TRBD1 on 5 matching bases. CDR3 length: 12 residues. Looked up from germline, CDR1 is SNHLY and CDR2 is FYNNEI. V was cut by 6 bases and J by 15 bases, with 15 bases left in between. The CDR3 spells CASSAAWQGLHF. The CDR3 DNA sequence: TGTGCCAGCAGCGCGGCGTGGCAGGGCCTCCACTTT.

The chain carries TRBV18 and TRBJ2-1, with D possibly matching TRBD2 (5 bases). V was pared by 0 bases and J by 9 bases, with 15 bases between. The CDR3 extends over 15 amino acids. Germline V CDR1 and CDR2: KGHSH, LQKENI. CDR3 sequence (DNA): TGTGCCAGCTCACCACCGAGCGGAGGTTGGAGTGAGCAGTTCTTC. Translation: CASSPPSGGWSEQFF.

This chain connects TRBV20-1 to TRBJ2-7; the D gene is possibly TRBD1 (5 bases). CDR3 length equals 11 residues. The V gene's germline CDR1 is DFQATT and CDR2 SNEGSKA (reference sequence). V lost 6 bases to trimming and J lost 7 bases, with 13 bases between them. This CDR3 is CSADVSGEQYF. The CDR3 DNA sequence: TGCAGTGCAGATGTTTCAGGGGAGCAGTACTTC.

This clonotype has just a few counts. The chain links TRBV19 to TRBJ2-5; weak D call: TRBD1 (6 bases). Germline CDR1 and CDR2: LNHDA and SQIVND (reference sequence). V lost 7 bases and J 4 bases, leaving 19 bases between the germline ends. This CDR3 is 15 amino acids long. The CDR3: CASTLQGNRLETQYF. In DNA, the CDR3 is TGTGCCAGTACCCTCCAGGGGAATCGCCTAGAGACCCAGTACTTC.

This clonotype has more than one count but fewer than ten. The chain is built from TRBV20-1 and TRBJ2-5; D may be TRBD1 or TRBD2 (5 bases each). Germline values: CDR1 DFQATT, CDR2 SNEGSKA (reference sequence). Trimming stripped 5 bases from V and 1 base from J, with 17 bases between. The CDR3 is 15 amino acids. CDR3 region: CSAPLPMGVQETQYF. In DNA, the CDR3 is TGCAGTGCTCCTCTCCCCATGGGGGTCCAAGAGACCCAGTACTTC.

In this sample, this clonotype turned up a few times. V and J are TRBV2 and TRBJ1-2, with D unclear. The V and J ends lost 1 base and 0 bases respectively, with 9 bases between them. The germline V gene has CDR1 SNHLY and CDR2 FYNNEI. This CDR3 contains 15 residues. The CDR3 coding sequence is TGTGCCAGCAGTGAAGGTCGTGGGGCTAACTATGGCTACACCTTC. Amino acids: CASSEGRGANYGYTF.

The table lists this clonotype with a few counts. The gene calls are TRBV7-9 and TRBJ2-5; TRBD2 might be the D (5 bases). Trimming removed 11 bases at V and 0 bases at J, with 10 bases between. The V gene's germline CDR1 is SEHNR and CDR2 FQNEAQ (reference sequence). This CDR3 comprises 12 residues. The CDR3 is CASGIYQETQYF. The CDR3 nucleotides read TGTGCCTCCGGGATCTACCAAGAGACCCAGTACTTC.

This clonotype was detected a few times. The V call is TRBV6-1, the J call TRBJ1-5, with no clear D. Trimming left V 0 bases short and J 6 bases short, with 15 bases between. Germline values: CDR1 MNHNS, CDR2 SASEGT. The CDR3 covers 16 residues. The CDR3 protein is CASSEAGAGEGQPQHF. The CDR3 DNA follows: TGTGCCAGCAGTGAAGCGGGCGCGGGAGAGGGTCAGCCCCAGCATTTT.

V gene TRBV7-2 combines with J gene TRBJ2-5; D is ambiguous. The CDR3 length is 14 residues. Germline values: CDR1 SGHTA, CDR2 FQGNSA. V was pared by 3 bases and J by 1 base, with 9 bases between. In DNA, the CDR3 is TGTGCCAGCAGCTTTCAAGGGTCCCAAGAGACCCAGTACTTC. This sequence encodes CASSFQGSQETQYF.

The rearrangement joins TRBV5-4 to TRBJ2-7, with a tentative D call TRBD2 (6 bases). This CDR3 has 15 residues. Germline CDR1 reads SGHNT; CDR2 reads YYREEE (reference sequence). V dropped 2 bases and J dropped 3 bases, with 15 bases sitting between them. The CDR3 DNA is TGTGCCAGCAGCTTACGAGTCGACGGGAGCTACGAGCAGTACTTC. Residues: CASSLRVDGSYEQYF.

This chain uses TRBV20-1 with TRBJ2-1; 9 bases are a match to TRBD2. The CDR3 spans 14 residues. Per the germline V gene, CDR1 is DFQATT and CDR2 is SNEGSKA (reference sequence). The trim removed 3 bases at V and 0 bases at J, leaving 0 bases unmatched. The CDR3 nucleotides read TGCAGTGCTAGGGGACTAGCCTCCTACAATGAGCAGTTCTTC. Its protein is CSARGLASYNEQFF.

This chain uses TRBV5-4 with TRBJ1-2; tentative D call: TRBD1 (6 bases). In germline, CDR1 is SGHNT, CDR2 YYREEE (reference sequence). The V gene lost 4 bases and the J gene lost 8 bases, with 18 bases spanning the gap. The length of the CDR3 is 14 residues. The CDR3 loop is CASSPEHRAGGYTF. Written as DNA, the CDR3 is TGTGCCAGCAGCCCGGAGCACAGGGCAGGGGGCTACACCTTC.

The V call is TRBV7-2, the J call TRBJ1-2; maybe TRBD1 (6 bases). V was trimmed by 0 bases and J by 3 bases, leaving 8 bases between them. The length of the CDR3 is 14 residues. Germline loops: CDR1 SGHTA, CDR2 FQGNSA. The CDR3 DNA reads as TGTGCCAGCAGCTTAGCGGCAGGGGACTATGGCTACACCTTC. This gives the protein CASSLAAGDYGYTF. The full variable domain, rest sourced from reference TRBV7-2 and TRBJ1-2, is GAGVSQSPSNKVTEKGKDVELRCDPISGHTALYWYRQSLGQGLEFLIYFQGNSAPDKSGLPSDRFSAERTGGSVSTLTIQRTQQEDSAVYLCASSLAAGDYGYTFGSGTRLTVV.

This clonotype occurred a few times. This sequence joins TRBV6-1 and TRBJ1-6, with 8 bases that match TRBD1. The CDR3 has 18 residues. The trim removed 5 bases at V and 0 bases at J, leaving 9 bases unmatched. Per the germline V gene, CDR1 is MNHNS and CDR2 is SASEGT. The CDR3 coding sequence is TGTGCCAGCAGTCACGGGACAGGTCGAAGCTCCTATAATTCACCCCTCCACTTT. Amino acid sequence: CASSHGTGRSSYNSPLHF.

This chain uses TRBV2 with TRBJ2-2, with 7 bases identical to TRBD1. CDR3 length equals 13 residues. The junction had 6 bases not matched to a gene; V was cut back by 7 bases and J by 7 bases. Germline assignment: CDR1 SNHLY and CDR2 FYNNEI. The CDR3 sequence is CASTSTGVGELFF. The CDR3 coding sequence is TGTGCCAGCACCTCCACAGGGGTCGGGGAGCTGTTTTTT.

This sequence joins TRBV20-1 and TRBJ1-2; D not resolved. Germline lookup yields CDR1 DFQATT and CDR2 SNEGSKA (reference sequence). Trimming removed 3 bases at V and 4 bases at J, with 18 bases between. The CDR3 totals 15 residues. The CDR3 nucleotides are TGCAGTGCTAGGGGCCCGGGCCAAGGCTCCTATGGCTACACCTTC. Its protein is CSARGPGQGSYGYTF.

The chain recombines TRBV7-9 with TRBJ1-1; tentative D call: TRBD1 (5 bases). Trimming pared 6 bases from V and 5 bases from J, leaving 7 bases between. The germline CDR1 and CDR2 sequences are SEHNR and FQNEAQ (reference sequence). The CDR3 runs to 11 residues. The CDR3 DNA reads as TGTGCCAGCAGGGAGGGGACTGAAGCTTTCTTT. Its protein is CASREGTEAFF.

This clonotype was seen a handful of times. For the CDR3, the DNA is TGTGCCAGCAGTTACTCGAAGGGGACAGAACCCACAGATACGCAGTATTTT. Protein sequence: CASSYSKGTEPTDTQYF. V usage is TRBV6-2 or TRBV6-3 and J usage is TRBJ2-3; 7 bases line up with TRBD1. The CDR3 has 17 residues. The V gene's germline CDR1 is MNHEY and CDR2 SVGEGT. Trimming cost V 0 bases and J 2 bases; bases outside gene matches: 8.

Note on this clonotype: Likely a read error: the CDR3 ends without its conserved phenylalanine or tryptophan. This chain links TRBV7-8 with TRBJ1-5; D is ambiguous. Trimming shortened V by 1 base and J by 7 bases, and 14 bases separated the two germline ends. Germline loops: CDR1 SGHVS, CDR2 FQNEAQ. The CDR3 loop spans 15 amino acids. This chain's CDR3 is CASSLGGLMDQPQHL. The CDR3 DNA follows: TGTGCCAGCAGCTTAGGAGGGTTGATGGACCAGCCCCAGCATCTT.

This clonotype occurred a few times. The chain links TRBV20-1 to TRBJ2-7; perhaps TRBD1 as D (6 bases). Between the trimmed V and J ends, which lost 6 bases and 3 bases, there was a span of 9 bases. CDR1 and CDR2 (germline): DFQATT, SNEGSKA (reference sequence). This CDR3 is built from 11 residues. Written as DNA, the CDR3 is TGCAGTGCGTTACAGGGCTACGAGCAGTACTTC. Its protein is CSALQGYEQYF.

This clonotype was seen only a few times. V gene TRBV20-1 combines with J gene TRBJ1-1, with TRBD1 as a possible D gene (6 bases). The CDR3 is made up of 16 amino acids. V shed 5 bases and J shed 4 bases, with 23 bases lying between them. In germline, CDR1 is DFQATT, CDR2 SNEGSKA (reference sequence). The CDR3 nucleotides read TGCAGTGCTGAACGGGGGGGGGCGCGGCGAGGCACTGAAGCTTTCTTT. It is translated as CSAERGGARRGTEAFF.

The chain employs TRBV20-1 and TRBJ2-5; no reliable D call. This CDR3 region has 11 residues. CDR1 and CDR2 from the germline V gene are DFQATT and SNEGSKA (reference sequence). The germline V and J ends were trimmed by 1 base and 7 bases, with 7 bases remaining between them. CDR3 in amino acids: CSARARGTQYF. The DNA of the CDR3 is TGCAGTGCTAGAGCCCGCGGGACCCAGTACTTC.